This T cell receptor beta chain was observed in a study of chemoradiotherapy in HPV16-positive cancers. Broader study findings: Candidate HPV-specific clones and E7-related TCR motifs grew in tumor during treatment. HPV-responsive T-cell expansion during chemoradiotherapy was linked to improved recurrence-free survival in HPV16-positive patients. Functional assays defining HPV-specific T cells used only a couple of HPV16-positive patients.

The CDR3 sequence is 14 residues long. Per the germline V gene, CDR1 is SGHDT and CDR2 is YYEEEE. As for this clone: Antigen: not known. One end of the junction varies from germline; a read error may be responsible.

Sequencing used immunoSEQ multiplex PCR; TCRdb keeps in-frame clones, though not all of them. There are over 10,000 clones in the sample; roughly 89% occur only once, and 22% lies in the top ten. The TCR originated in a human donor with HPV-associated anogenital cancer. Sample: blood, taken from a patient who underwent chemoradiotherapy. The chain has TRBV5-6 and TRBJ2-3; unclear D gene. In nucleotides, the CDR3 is TGTGCCAGCAGTTTGGTTGCAGCTATAGATACGCAGTATTTT. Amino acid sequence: CASSLVAAIDTQYF.